This T cell receptor (beta chain) was identified in a study of Ad26.COV2.S vaccination and SARS-CoV-2 variants. In the study overall: In the COV1001 trial, the donor was in the Ad26.COV2.S arm. Ad26.COV2.S was injected intramuscularly once or twice, 56 days apart.

Overall study results and limits: Recipients of either vaccine or placebo displayed similar breadth of non-spike TCRs.

V was clipped by 2 bases and J by 4 bases, with 9 bases between them. The CDR3 has 14 amino acids. Germline CDR1 LNHNV, CDR2 YYDKDF (reference sequence). Sequenced by immunoSEQ multiplex PCR; TCRdb stores in-frame clones only, minus some. The sample records about 350,000 clones, around 83% being singletons. Remarks on this clone: Its antigen is unidentified.

Treatment given: some 20 received Ad26.COV2.S at low or high dose, single or two shots; about 5 received placebo; per-sample allocation not given. Day 63 following the first vaccine or placebo injection was when the samples were taken. The individual, an adult aged 18-55 years, was a donor in Boston. The rearrangement uses TRBV15 and TRBJ1-3, with D unresolved. This sequence originates from a person aged 18-65 years who received the Ad26.COV2.S COVID-19 vaccine or a placebo. The material sequenced was peripheral blood, taken in a trial of Ad26.COV2.S vaccine versus placebo. The CDR3 coding sequence is TGTGCCACCAGCAGACCCGGACTGGGAAACACCATATATTTT. It translates to CATSRPGLGNTIYF.